This record covers a single T cell receptor beta chain. This sample stems from a study of blood T cell repertoires in COVID-19. Germline CDR1 and CDR2: MDHEN and SYDVKM. The CDR3 consists of 16 residues. Trimming removed 5 bases from V and 0 bases from J, with 11 bases in between. Assay used: immunoSEQ multiplex PCR; TCRdb lists only in-frame clones, some missing. The sample has some 400,000 clones; approximately 86% are singletons. This sequence joins TRBV28 and TRBJ2-6, with a weak D call TRBD1 (6 bases). Sequenced sample: peripheral blood. This TCR was recovered from a human donor in a cohort sampled during active COVID-19. CDR3 coding DNA: TGTGCCAGCAGTAAAAGACAGGACTCTGGGGCCAACGTCCTGACTTTC. It codes for CASSKRQDSGANVLTF.